A selection of T cell receptor beta chains follows, all from one sample in a study of cytomegalovirus exposure and HLA in healthy donors. Assay used: immunoSEQ multiplex PCR; TCRdb lists only in-frame clones, some missing. The profile shows about 94,000 clones, more than 60% of them singletons. Sequencing was carried out using PBMCs. Every receptor here comes from a man younger than 40 in good health and CMV-seronegative. Each CDR3 is given without its conserved first and last residue. The order of the fields is clone size, J gene, CDR3 length, V gene, CDR3 protein. Some rows have no size entry. The others give once, few or many, or a class for an expanded clone.

few,TRBJ2-3,12,TRBV7-9,ASSLQGNTDTQY
-,TRBJ1-2,11,TRBV7-8,ASSRGSGGGYT
-,TRBJ1-1,12,TRBV7-3,ASSLMPGWTEAF
few,TRBJ2-1,13,TRBV4-1,ASSQDDSDYNEQF
-,TRBJ2-2,13,TRBV19,ASRLPSGSTGELF
-,TRBJ1-2,12,TRBV6-1,ASRGGNYREGYT
-,TRBJ2-7,12,TRBV19,ASSPPGAFAEQY
-,TRBJ1-5,13,TRBV7-3,ASSPQTGADQPQH
few,TRBJ2-7,9,TRBV29-1,SAGGQGTQY
-,TRBJ1-3,13,TRBV7-9,ASARVSPRGNTIY
-,TRBJ2-1,12,TRBV29-1,SVVAGSSYNEQF
-,TRBJ1-2,13,TRBV6-1,ASSEYRQGNYGYT
-,TRBJ2-7,14,TRBV5-8,ASSRWTSGSSYEQY
-,TRBJ1-2,11,TRBV5-8,ASSLIGPGTAT
-,TRBJ1-2,13,TRBV5-1,ASTQTGHHNYGYT
-,TRBJ2-3,14,TRBV5-1,ASSLSSSGRTDTQY
-,TRBJ1-6,15,TRBV5-1,ASSETFRGSYNSPLH
-,TRBJ2-5,11,TRBV9,ASSTGQQETQY
-,TRBJ1-5,12,TRBV6-1,ASKSGSSNQPQH
-,TRBJ1-1,13,TRBV2,ASGRDRGPNTEAF
few,TRBJ2-7,11,TRBV30,AWTGGSSYEQY
-,TRBJ2-7,16,TRBV7-2,ASSLEGLAVTRSYEQY
-,TRBJ2-1,12,TRBV28,ASSRVSSYNEQF
few,TRBJ1-4,12,TRBV7-2,ASSLSGTNEKLF
-,TRBJ1-5,13,TRBV27,ASSPRTGGFQPQH
-,TRBJ1-4,14,TRBV18,ASSPVTGATNEKLF
-,TRBJ1-5,12,TRBV27,ASSFTGSNQPQH
-,TRBJ2-7,11,TRBV28,ASSRQGDYEQY
-,TRBJ2-7,10,TRBV4-1,ASSQRSGGIY
-,TRBJ2-1,14,TRBV11-2,ASSLEGLAGVHEQF
-,TRBJ2-7,13,TRBV4-1,ASSHGLAGPYEQY
-,TRBJ2-7,10,TRBV6-5,ASRAKSYEQY
-,TRBJ1-3,15,TRBV5-4,ASRDRESDYSGNTIY
-,TRBJ2-1,13,TRBV7-9,ASSLRTPDYNEQF
-,TRBJ2-3,14,TRBV11-1,ASSFLQGRSTDTQY
-,TRBJ2-1,13,TRBV7-3,ASSLLAGGPNEQF
-,TRBJ2-7,12,TRBV5-8,ASSLSYPAYEQY
-,TRBJ1-1,12,TRBV6-1,ASSVGQARTEAF